This TCR beta chain was retrieved from a study of CDR3 diversity in severe acne. TCRdb independently ran MiXCR on the PCR reads; one entry per CDR3 protein. The sample shows roughly 100,000 distinct CDR3 sequences, approximately 47% of them seen only once. The CDR3 loop spans 12 amino acids. V was shortened by 8 bases and J by 6 bases, with 14 bases between the two germline ends. CDR1 is LGHNA and CDR2 is YSLEER in the germline V gene. The chain recombines TRBV4-3 with TRBJ2-7; a possible D gene is TRBD1 (6 bases). The sequencing input was blood. This sequence originates from a male donor with acne. CDR3 DNA: TGCGCCAGCGGGCCAGGGGCGGGCGAGCAGTACTTC. Translation: CASGPGAGEQYF.